This TCR beta chain was profiled in a study of T cell responses to AZD1222 COVID-19 vaccine. Study-level findings and limits: Repertoires were collected only later (after the peak T cell response had occurred).

For this clone: Its target is not known.

Germline V gene data show CDR1 as SEHNR and CDR2 as FQNEAQ (reference sequence). CDR3 length equals 16 residues. Unmatched junction bases numbered 9, after V lost 5 bases and J lost 0 bases. TCRdb keeps only in-frame clones here, not all; method: immunoSEQ multiplex PCR. The table lists some 150,000 clones, 90% of them singletons. Sequencing used peripheral blood, obtained 28 days after the second AZD1222 dose. The V gene is TRBV7-9, the J gene TRBJ1-1, with TRBD1 matching 7 bases. This TCR came from an adult who received the AZD1222 COVID-19 vaccine. The CDR3 loop is CASSPRQGGVNTEAFF. CDR3 bases: TGTGCCAGCAGCCCCCGACAGGGAGGGGTGAACACTGAAGCTTTCTTT.